This TCR beta chain was profiled in a study of CD8+ T cells in alopecia areata. Study conclusions and caveats: An increase in clonality over normal scalp was evident in lesional scalp, especially alopecia totalis/universalis. Sequenced scalp T cells also include alphabeta T cells resident in normal skin. Patients shared TCRs less clearly than mice did, possibly for HLA-related reasons.

CDR3 length: 14 residues. J lost 3 bases, V lost 2 bases, and 6 bases had no gene match. In germline, CDR1 is SQVTM, CDR2 ANQGSEA. Both peripheral blood and punch biopsies of lesional scalp skin were obtained from patients who had alopecia areata. This clone was recorded a few times. Its specificity is unknown. The sequencing template was cDNA reverse transcribed from extracted RNA. Data came from immunoSEQ multiplex PCR; TCRdb stores just in-frame clones and leaves some out. The table lists around 82,000 clones, around 54% of them singletons, with around 5% in the top ten. V and J are TRBV29-1 and TRBJ2-7; TRBD2 agrees at 8 bases. The clonotype comes from a human donor with alopecia areata. The material sequenced was NKG2D-high CD8+ T cells sorted from blood. CDR3 nucleotide sequence: TGCAGCGTTGAATTACTAGCGGAGAACTACGAGCAGTACTTC. This sequence encodes CSVELLAENYEQYF.